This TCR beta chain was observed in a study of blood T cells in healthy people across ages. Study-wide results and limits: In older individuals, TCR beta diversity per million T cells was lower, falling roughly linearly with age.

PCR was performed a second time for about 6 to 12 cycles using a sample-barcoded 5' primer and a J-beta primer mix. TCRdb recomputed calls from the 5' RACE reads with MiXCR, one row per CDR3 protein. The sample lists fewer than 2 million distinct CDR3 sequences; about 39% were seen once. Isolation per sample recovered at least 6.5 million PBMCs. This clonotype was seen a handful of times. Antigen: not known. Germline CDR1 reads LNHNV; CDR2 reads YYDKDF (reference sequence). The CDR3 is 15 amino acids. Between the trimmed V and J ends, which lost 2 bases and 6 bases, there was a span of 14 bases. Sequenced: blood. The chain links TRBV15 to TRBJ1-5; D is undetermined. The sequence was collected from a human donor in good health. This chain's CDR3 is CATSRIRAVGQPQHF. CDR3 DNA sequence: TGTGCCACCAGCAGAATCCGAGCGGTGGGTCAGCCCCAGCATTTT.